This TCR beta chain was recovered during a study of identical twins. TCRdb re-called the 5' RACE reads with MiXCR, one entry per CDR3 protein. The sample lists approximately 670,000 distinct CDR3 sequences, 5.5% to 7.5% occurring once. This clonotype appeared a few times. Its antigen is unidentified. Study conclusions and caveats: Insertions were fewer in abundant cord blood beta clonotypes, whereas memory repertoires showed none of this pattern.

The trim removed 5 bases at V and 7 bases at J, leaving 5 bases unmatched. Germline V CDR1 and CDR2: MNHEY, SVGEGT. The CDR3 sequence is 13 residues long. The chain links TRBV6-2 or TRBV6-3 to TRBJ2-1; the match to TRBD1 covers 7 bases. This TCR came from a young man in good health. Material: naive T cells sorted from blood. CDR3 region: CASSPLQGNEQFF. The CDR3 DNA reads TGTGCCAGCAGTCCCTTACAGGGGAATGAGCAGTTCTTC.